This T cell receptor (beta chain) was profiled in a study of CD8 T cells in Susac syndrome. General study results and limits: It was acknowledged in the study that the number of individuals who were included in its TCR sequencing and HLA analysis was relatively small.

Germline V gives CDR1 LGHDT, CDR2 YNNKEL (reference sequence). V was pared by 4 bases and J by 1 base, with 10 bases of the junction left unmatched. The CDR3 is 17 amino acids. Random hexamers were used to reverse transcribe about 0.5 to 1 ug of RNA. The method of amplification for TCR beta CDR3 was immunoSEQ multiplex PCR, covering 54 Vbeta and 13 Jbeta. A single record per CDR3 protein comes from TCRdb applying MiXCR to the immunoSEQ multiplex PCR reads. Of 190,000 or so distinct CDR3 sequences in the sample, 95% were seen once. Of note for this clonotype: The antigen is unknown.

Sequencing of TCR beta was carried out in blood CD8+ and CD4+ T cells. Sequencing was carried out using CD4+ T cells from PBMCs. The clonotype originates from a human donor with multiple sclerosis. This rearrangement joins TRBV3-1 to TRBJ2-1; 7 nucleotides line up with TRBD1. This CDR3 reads CASSLDRQGGSYNEQFF. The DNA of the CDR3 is TGTGCCAGCAGCCTCGACCGACAGGGTGGGTCCTACAATGAGCAGTTCTTC.